These T cell receptor beta chains were read from a single sample in a study of cytomegalovirus exposure and HLA in healthy donors. Repertoires were generated with immunoSEQ multiplex PCR, while TCRdb's copy carries only in-frame clones and drops some. The profile shows approximately 64,000 clones, 85% to 90% of them singletons. The sequencing input was PBMCs. The source of these receptors is a woman aged 18 to 35 in good health and CMV-seronegative. Both conserved end residues are part of each CDR3. A D gene is named only where the DNA matches it firmly. Size is omitted from some rows. Given values are once, few, many or a class for expanded clones.

v_gene	d_gene	abundance	j_gene	CDR3aa	CDR3nt
TRBV19	TRBD1	.	TRBJ1-4	CASSRDRAEKLFF	TGTGCCAGTAGTCGGGACAGGGCAGAAAAACTGTTTTTT
TRBV4-1	.	.	TRBJ2-1	CASSQGAAGPYNEQFF	TGCGCCAGCAGCCAAGGAGCTGCGGGGCCGTACAATGAGCAGTTCTTC
TRBV6-1	.	.	TRBJ2-7	CASSESWAGVYEQYF	TGTGCCAGCAGTGAATCTTGGGCAGGGGTCTACGAGCAGTACTTC
TRBV11-2	.	few	TRBJ1-2	CASSLGRGGPYGYTF	TGTGCCAGCAGCTTAGGTCGAGGCGGTCCCTATGGCTACACCTTC
TRBV15	.	once	TRBJ2-1	CATSPDINEQFF	TGTGCCACCAGCCCTGACATCAATGAGCAGTTCTTC
TRBV9	.	.	TRBJ1-4	CASSVAGTNEKLFF	TGTGCCAGCAGCGTAGCCGGTACTAATGAAAAACTGTTTTTT
TRBV4-3	.	.	TRBJ1-1	CASSQVARGVNTEAFF	TGCGCCAGCAGCCAAGTCGCTAGAGGTGTGAACACTGAAGCTTTCTTT
TRBV4-2	.	.	TRBJ1-1	CASSQDSRDTNLEAFF	TGTGCCAGCAGCCAAGATTCCCGTGACACGAACCTTGAAGCTTTCTTT
TRBV4-3	TRBD2	.	TRBJ2-3	CASSLGGGTDTQYF	TGCGCCAGCAGCCTCGGGGGGGGGACAGATACGCAGTATTTT
TRBV6-1	TRBD2	.	TRBJ2-4	CASSEGTSGSNIQYF	TGTGCCAGCAGTGAAGGGACTAGCGGGAGTAACATTCAGTACTTC
TRBV10-3	TRBD2	.	TRBJ2-5	CAISGSRGRDQETQYF	TGTGCCATCAGTGGGTCTCGCGGGAGGGACCAAGAGACCCAGTACTTC
TRBV21-1	.	.	TRBJ2-3	CASSKEGFATDTQYF	TGTGCCAGCAGCAAGGAGGGGTTTGCGACAGATACGCAGTATTTT
TRBV5-6	.	.	TRBJ1-2	CASSLALGEGGYGYTF	TGTGCCAGCAGCTTGGCCCTAGGGGAGGGGGGCTATGGCTACACCTTC
TRBV13	TRBD2	.	TRBJ2-3	CASRSGGGWGDTQYF	TGTGCCAGCAGAAGCGGGGGGGGCTGGGGAGATACGCAGTATTTT
TRBV5-8	.	.	TRBJ2-7	CASSLGPGLLEQYF	TGTGCCAGCAGCTTAGGGCCAGGACTCCTTGAGCAGTACTTC
TRBV29-1	TRBD1	few	TRBJ1-2	CSVKPQGTFNYGYTF	TGCAGCGTTAAGCCACAGGGGACCTTTAACTATGGCTACACCTTC
TRBV5-1	TRBD2	.	TRBJ2-7	CASSDVTSGSYEQYF	TGCGCCAGCAGCGATGTGACTAGCGGCTCCTACGAGCAGTACTTC
TRBV5-1	TRBD1	.	TRBJ1-4	CASSTRQGVGKLFF	TGCGCCAGCAGCACGCGACAGGGCGTCGGGAAACTGTTTTTT
TRBV19	TRBD1	.	TRBJ2-5	CASSIRAGGEETQYF	TGTGCCAGTAGTATAAGGGCAGGGGGAGAGGAAACCCAGTACTTC
TRBV5-1	TRBD1	.	TRBJ2-1	CASSQLRGPSYNEQFF	TGCGCCAGCAGCCAACTCAGGGGGCCATCCTACAATGAGCAGTTCTTC
TRBV2	.	.	TRBJ1-1	CASSEVGATLTEAFF	TGTGCCAGCAGTGAAGTAGGGGCTACCCTCACTGAAGCTTTCTTT
TRBV5-8	.	.	TRBJ2-1	CASSPLEQRAYNEQFF	TGTGCCAGCAGCCCCCTGGAGCAGCGCGCCTACAATGAGCAGTTCTTC
TRBV2	.	.	TRBJ1-1	CASTPEALNTEAFF	TGTGCCAGCACTCCGGAGGCTTTAAACACTGAAGCTTTCTTT
TRBV30	.	.	TRBJ1-2	CAWAQGRGYTF	TGTGCCTGGGCTCAGGGGCGCGGCTACACCTTC
TRBV5-6	TRBD1	.	TRBJ2-7	CASSWQDRGSGFYEQYF	TGTGCCAGCAGCTGGCAAGACAGGGGGTCGGGGTTCTACGAGCAGTACTTC
TRBV7-9	.	.	TRBJ2-7	CASSQRQEQYF	TGTGCCAGCAGCCAGCGACAGGAGCAGTACTTC
TRBV7-2	.	.	TRBJ1-4	CASSLDRVDEKLFF	TGTGCCAGCAGCTTAGACAGGGTTGATGAAAAACTGTTTTTT
TRBV21-1	.	.	TRBJ2-5	CASSTSGGGKTQYF	TGTGCCAGCAGCACTAGCGGGGGCGGGAAGACCCAGTACTTC
TRBV6-4	.	.	TRBJ2-1	CASSGENSMVNEQFF	TGTGCCAGCAGTGGAGAGAACTCAATGGTCAATGAGCAGTTCTTC
TRBV10-3	.	.	TRBJ2-7	CAISESGVTYEQYF	TGTGCCATCAGTGAGTCCGGGGTCACCTACGAGCAGTACTTC
TRBV2	.	few	TRBJ1-2	CVGQYGYTF	TGTGTAGGACAGTATGGCTACACCTTC
TRBV5-1	.	.	TRBJ1-5	CASSLGGIDQPQHF	TGCGCCAGCAGCTTGGGGGGCATAGATCAGCCCCAGCATTTT
TRBV5-1	.	.	TRBJ1-2	CASSSDTANYGYTF	TGCGCCAGCAGCTCGGACACCGCTAACTATGGCTACACCTTC
TRBV10-3	.	.	TRBJ2-7	CAISPDRGEQYF	TGTGCCATCAGCCCCGACCGGGGCGAGCAGTACTTC
TRBV5-1	.	.	TRBJ1-1	CASSLQGLGTEAFF	TGCGCCAGCAGCTTGCAGGGACTTGGTACTGAAGCTTTCTTT
TRBV11-2	TRBD2	.	TRBJ2-1	CASRDLAGGPGQFF	TGTGCCAGCAGGGACCTAGCGGGAGGGCCTGGGCAGTTCTTC
TRBV7-3	TRBD1	.	TRBJ2-1	CASSTGTGKSYNEQFF	TGTGCCAGCAGCACCGGGACAGGGAAGTCCTACAATGAGCAGTTCTTC
TRBV7-9	TRBD1	.	TRBJ2-1	CASSSRQGKYNEQFF	TGTGCCAGCAGCTCGAGACAGGGGAAGTACAATGAGCAGTTCTTC
TRBV9	TRBD2	.	TRBJ2-3	CASSVDASGRQDTQYF	TGTGCCAGCAGCGTAGATGCTAGCGGGAGGCAAGATACGCAGTATTTT
TRBV5-1	.	few	TRBJ1-2	CASTHNRPNYGYTF	TGCGCCAGCACGCACAACAGACCTAACTATGGCTACACCTTC
TRBV7-9	TRBD2	.	TRBJ2-1	CASSSLAGGPINEQFF	TGTGCCAGCAGCTCGCTAGCGGGAGGGCCAATCAATGAGCAGTTCTTC
TRBV2	.	.	TRBJ1-2	CASNFRTEYYGYTF	TGTGCCAGCAATTTTAGGACAGAATACTATGGCTACACCTTC
TRBV7-2	TRBD2	.	TRBJ2-7	CASSLASGGPREQYF	TGTGCCAGCAGCTTAGCCAGCGGGGGACCGAGAGAGCAGTACTTC